Following are 11 T cell receptor beta chains from one sample sequenced in a study of T cell responses to AZD1222 COVID-19 vaccine. Clones were read by immunoSEQ multiplex PCR, and TCRdb kept only the in-frame ones, dropping some. The sample includes 60,000 to 85,000 clones, about 88% seen only once; the top ten take 4.8%. The sample consisted of peripheral blood, taken 28 days after the second dose of the MenACWY control vaccine. The receptor source for this set is an adult who received the MenACWY meningococcal vaccine as a control.

This clone is a singleton in its sample. This chain connects TRBV1 to TRBJ1-5. TRBV1 is a recognized pseudogene. The CDR3 extends over 17 amino acids. Written as DNA, the CDR3 is TGCACCAGCACCACCAAGAGATACAGTAGCAGCAATCAGCCCCAGCATTTT. This sequence encodes CTSTTKRYSSSNQPQHF.

This rearrangement joins TRBV7-2 to TRBJ1-2; D is unresolved. The CDR3 contains 13 residues. V dropped 1 base and J dropped 4 bases, with 7 bases sitting between them. The germline V gene encodes CDR1 SGHTA and CDR2 FQGNSA. This CDR3 is CASSLEQFYGYTF. CDR3 nucleotides: TGTGCCAGCAGCTTAGAACAGTTCTATGGCTACACCTTC.

The chain joins TRBV3-1 (or the pseudogene TRBV3-2) to TRBJ1-2; D ambiguous. Deletions cut 0 bases from V and 4 bases from J, with 6 bases between. This CDR3 is built from 13 residues. Germline V CDR1 and CDR2: LGHDT, YNNKEL (reference sequence). The CDR3 spells CASSQDEAYGYTF. CDR3 nucleotide sequence: TGTGCCAGCAGCCAAGACGAAGCCTATGGCTACACCTTC.

V usage is TRBV28 and J usage is TRBJ1-5, with D possibly being TRBD1 (6 bases). This CDR3 comprises 15 residues. Per germline, CDR1 MDHEN and CDR2 SYDVKM. V dropped 4 bases and J dropped 0 bases, with 10 bases sitting between them. CDR3 coding DNA: TGTGCCAGCAGTTCATCAGGGGTTAGCAATCAGCCCCAGCATTTT. Translating gives CASSSSGVSNQPQHF.

This chain uses TRBV6-2 or TRBV6-3 with TRBJ2-7, with D hard to call. The CDR3 consists of 12 residues. The germline V and J ends were trimmed by 3 bases and 4 bases, with 7 bases remaining between them. CDR1 MNHEY and CDR2 SVGEGT come from the germline V gene. The CDR3 DNA is TGTGCCAGCAGTTATCGGGTTTACGAGCAGTACTTC. This sequence encodes CASSYRVYEQYF.

This clone came up a few times. The DNA for the CDR3 is TGTGCCAGCACCGAAGTTGGGTTTGGCTACAATGAGCAGTTCTTC. Protein sequence: CASTEVGFGYNEQFF. The gene calls are TRBV2 and TRBJ2-1; no firm D call. This CDR3 spans 15 amino acids. The germline V gene has CDR1 SNHLY and CDR2 FYNNEI. Trimming left V 7 bases short and J 3 bases short, with 16 bases between.

The chain links TRBV12-3 or TRBV12-4 to TRBJ1-1; D gene ambiguous. The CDR3 sequence is 13 residues long. The V and J ends lost 2 bases and 7 bases respectively, with 11 bases between them. The CDR3 DNA sequence: TGTGCCAGCAGTTTATCGCGGTTAGATGAAGCTTTCTTT. It yields the protein CASSLSRLDEAFF.

In this sample, this clone turned up once. CDR3 loop: CASSPLGNSPLHF. The CDR3 bases are TGTGCCAGCTCACCACTGGGGAACTCACCCCTCCACTTT. The chain couples TRBV18 to TRBJ1-6; unclear D gene. The CDR3 spans 13 residues. Germline V gives CDR1 KGHSH, CDR2 LQKENI. The V gene lost 1 base and the J gene lost 10 bases, with 8 bases spanning the gap.

This clone turned up a few times. V is TRBV19 and J is TRBJ1-2, with D maybe TRBD1 (5 bases). The CDR3 is 15 residues long. The germline V gene has CDR1 LNHDA and CDR2 SQIVND (reference sequence). Trimming cost V 6 bases and J 0 bases, with 14 bases left between them. The CDR3 spells CASSRTTEANYGYTF. The CDR3, as DNA: TGTGCCAGTAGCAGGACGACAGAAGCTAACTATGGCTACACCTTC.

V is TRBV5-4 and J is TRBJ2-7; perhaps TRBD1 as D (5 bases). Germline V gives CDR1 SGHNT, CDR2 YYREEE (reference sequence). This CDR3 has 15 residues. V lost 0 bases and J lost 0, with 10 bases in between. CDR3 sequence: CASSLGGQNSYEQYF. The DNA for the CDR3 is TGTGCCAGCAGCTTGGGAGGACAAAACTCCTACGAGCAGTACTTC.

The CDR3 region is CASSQSLAANEQFF. The CDR3 nucleotides are TGTGCCAGCAGCCAATCCCTAGCGGCCAATGAGCAGTTCTTC. The chain is built from TRBV3-1 (or the pseudogene TRBV3-2) and TRBJ2-1; 7 nucleotides align to TRBD2. The CDR3 runs to 14 residues. V dropped 2 bases and J dropped 6; count of bases not matched to a gene: 4. Germline assignment: CDR1 LGHDT and CDR2 YNNKEL (reference sequence).